This T cell receptor beta chain originates from a study of T cells of healthy individuals. This CDR3 is built from 14 residues. Germline-derived CDR1 and CDR2 are SGHTA and FQGNSA. The V gene lost 4 bases and the J gene lost 1 base, with 10 bases spanning the gap. TCRdb re-analysed the 5' RACE reads in MiXCR, keeping a single row per CDR3 protein. Altogether 45,000 to 60,000 distinct CDR3 sequences are present, under 15% being singletons, with the ten largest covering about 16%. The TCR sequence derives from a human donor in good health. The gene calls are TRBV7-2 and TRBJ1-2, with D unresolved. CDR3 residues: CASSSDGSNYGYTF. The DNA of the CDR3 is TGTGCCAGCAGCTCGGACGGGAGTAACTATGGCTACACCTTC.